Each of the 18 T cell receptor beta chains below was sequenced from the same sample in a study of blood T cell repertoires in COVID-19. Profiling relied on immunoSEQ multiplex PCR, and the TCRdb table lists in-frame clones only, not all of them. The data contain about 200,000 clones, around four fifths of them singletons. The sample taken for sequencing was PBMCs or T cells enriched from blood (not recorded which). These receptors all come from a man aged 35 to 55 who had recovered from COVID-19.

This clone was seen only once. The chain combines TRBV5-1 with TRBJ1-2; 7 bases line up with TRBD1. The CDR3 has 15 residues. V shed 4 bases and J 8 bases; nucleotides not matched to a gene: 14. Germline V gives CDR1 SGHRS, CDR2 YFSETQ. DNA of the CDR3: TGCGCCAGCAGCGGATTCGGGACAGACGTGGGCGGCTACACCTTC. It yields the protein CASSGFGTDVGGYTF.

The chain has TRBV5-1 and TRBJ2-3; weak D call: TRBD1 (5 bases). Germline CDR1 reads SGHRS; CDR2 reads YFSETQ. Trimming cost V 1 base and J 0 bases, with 9 bases left between them. This CDR3 comprises 15 residues. CDR3 in amino acids: CASSLLPGSTDTQYF. DNA of the CDR3: TGCGCCAGCAGCTTGCTGCCAGGGAGCACAGATACGCAGTATTTT.

V is TRBV27 and J is TRBJ1-4; D gene ambiguous. Trimming stripped 2 bases from V and 6 bases from J, with 13 bases between. This CDR3 is 15 amino acids long. Germline CDR1 MNHEY, CDR2 SMNVEV (reference sequence). CDR3 protein: CASSLSYGFDEKLFF. CDR3 DNA sequence: TGTGCCAGCAGTTTAAGTTACGGTTTCGATGAAAAACTGTTTTTT.

The chain recombines TRBV27 with TRBJ2-2; D not certain. V lost 3 bases to trimming and J lost 6 bases, with 2 bases between them. The CDR3 extends over 11 amino acids. Germline lookup yields CDR1 MNHEY and CDR2 SMNVEV (reference sequence). The CDR3 loop is CASSFAGELFF. CDR3 sequence (DNA): TGTGCCAGCAGTTTCGCCGGGGAGCTGTTTTTT.

This chain uses TRBV7-9 with TRBJ1-4, with D possibly TRBD1 on 5 matching bases. This CDR3 has 13 residues. CDR1 SEHNR and CDR2 FQNEAQ come from the germline V gene (reference sequence). V was shortened by 0 bases and J by 8 bases, with 7 bases between the two germline ends. The CDR3, as DNA: TGTGCCAGCAGCTTAGCAGGGGCCGAAAAACTGTTTTTT. This encodes CASSLAGAEKLFF.

The genes are TRBV7-2 and TRBJ2-3; 13 bases map to TRBD2. V lost 2 bases, J lost 8 bases, and 10 bases stayed unmatched. The CDR3 is made up of 17 amino acids. The germline gives CDR1 SGHTA, CDR2 FQGNSA. The CDR3 DNA is TGTGCCAGCAGCTTAAGTCCCACTAGCGGGGGGGAAGGTACGCAGTATTTT. It codes for CASSLSPTSGGEGTQYF.

This clone was counted between two and nine times. J is TRBJ2-1 and V is TRBV5-5; TRBD1 matches 8 bases. CDR1 is SGHKS, CDR2 YYEKEE, per germline (reference sequence). V lost 4 bases to trimming and J lost 7 bases; unmatched junction nucleotides: 4. The CDR3 length is 13 residues. The CDR3 loop reads CASSRDRWNEQFF. The CDR3 DNA follows: TGTGCCAGCAGCCGGGACAGGTGGAATGAGCAGTTCTTC. Using reference TRBV5-5 and TRBJ2-1 for the parts outside the CDR3, the full variable domain is DAGVTQSPTHLIKTRGQQVTLRCSPISGHKSVSWYQQVLGQGPQFIFQYYEKEERGRGNFPDRFSARQFPNYSSELNVNALLLGDSALYLCASSRDRWNEQFFGPGTRLTVL.

This chain connects TRBV5-6 to TRBJ1-1; D is perhaps TRBD1 (6 bases). The CDR3 consists of 12 residues. The ends were cut back, 2 bases at V and 8 bases at J, with 10 bases in the middle. Germline V lookup: CDR1 SGHDT, CDR2 YYEEEE. CDR3 sequence reads: CASSFGTPEAFF. DNA of the CDR3: TGTGCCAGCAGCTTCGGGACACCAGAAGCTTTCTTT.

This clone was detected many times. The V gene is TRBV28, the J gene TRBJ1-2, with 7 bases aligning to TRBD1. V was pared by 7 bases and J by 6 bases, with 8 bases of the junction left unmatched. This CDR3 is built from 13 residues. Germline values: CDR1 MDHEN, CDR2 SYDVKM. The CDR3 DNA reads as TGTGCCAGCACGGGAAACAGGGGTAATGGCTACACCTTC. It yields the protein CASTGNRGNGYTF.

V and J are TRBV7-3 and TRBJ2-5; 12 bases are shared with TRBD2. Germline V CDR1 and CDR2: SGHTA, FQGTGA. Trimming removed 4 bases from V and 4 bases from J; junction bases left unmatched: 4. The CDR3 consists of 15 residues. Here the CDR3 reads CASSWTSGAAETQYF. For the CDR3, the DNA is TGTGCCAGCAGCTGGACTAGCGGGGCGGCAGAGACCCAGTACTTC.

The rearrangement uses TRBV2 and TRBJ1-5, with no clear D. This CDR3 has 14 residues. Per germline, CDR1 SNHLY and CDR2 FYNNEI. Trimming removed 5 bases at V and 3 bases at J, with 11 bases between. CDR3 coding DNA: TGTGCCAGCAGTCAAGACACAATCAATCAGCCCCAGCATTTT. It is translated as CASSQDTINQPQHF.

This chain joins TRBV7-8 and TRBJ2-1; TRBD2 agrees at 11 bases. The CDR3 extends over 17 amino acids. The J segment lost 4 bases and the V segment lost 5 bases, leaving 10 bases of the junction unmatched. CDR1 is SGHVS, CDR2 FQNEAQ, per germline. The CDR3 sequence: CASSPRLAGKGYNEQFF. As DNA, the CDR3 is TGTGCCAGCAGCCCGAGACTAGCGGGAAAGGGATACAATGAGCAGTTCTTC.

The rearrangement links TRBV9 to TRBJ2-3, with D hard to call. Germline loops: CDR1 SGDLS, CDR2 YYNGEE. The V gene lost 2 bases and the J gene lost 6 bases, with 16 bases spanning the gap. The CDR3 sequence is 15 residues long. The CDR3 coding sequence is TGTGCCAGCAGCGTTCTCGTCGTGAGTTCGGATACGCAGTATTTT. It codes for CASSVLVVSSDTQYF.

The rearrangement joins TRBV4-1 to TRBJ1-5; D is unclear. From germline, CDR1 is MGHRA and CDR2 YSYEKL. The CDR3 has 17 residues. Trimming shortened V by 4 bases and J by 3 bases, and 19 bases separated the two germline ends. CDR3 region: CASSRDREEGNNQPQHF. The CDR3, as DNA: TGCGCCAGCAGCCGAGACCGGGAGGAAGGTAACAATCAGCCCCAGCATTTT.

The chain recombines TRBV5-8 with TRBJ2-5, with D possibly being TRBD1 (6 bases). The CDR3 is 15 amino acids. V was trimmed by 0 bases and J by 5 bases, leaving 14 bases between them. CDR1 is SGHTS, CDR2 YDEGEE, per germline. As DNA, the CDR3 is TGTGCCAGCAGCTTGGGTACAGGGAAAGACGAGACCCAGTACTTC. It specifies CASSLGTGKDETQYF.

The gene calls are TRBV5-1 and TRBJ2-2; 8 bases fit TRBD1. The CDR3 covers 16 residues. Unmatched junction bases numbered 12, after V lost 6 bases and J lost 5 bases. From germline, CDR1 is SGHRS and CDR2 YFSETQ. The CDR3 reads CASTLFLTGATGELFF. The DNA of the CDR3 is TGCGCCAGCACCTTATTTTTGACAGGGGCGACCGGGGAGCTGTTTTTT.

The gene calls are TRBV3-1 (or the pseudogene TRBV3-2) and TRBJ2-7; 8 nucleotides align to TRBD1. Germline values: CDR1 LGHDT, CDR2 YNNKEL (reference sequence). Germline trimming cut 10 bases from V and 5 bases from J; bases unmatched to any gene: 4. This CDR3 is 11 amino acids long. DNA for the CDR3: TGTGCCACCCAGGGGGCGAACGAGCAGTACTTC. Translating gives CATQGANEQYF.

This rearrangement joins TRBV11-2 to TRBJ1-3; D is possibly TRBD1 (6 bases). The germline V and J ends were trimmed by 4 bases and 0 bases, with 13 bases remaining between them. The CDR3 contains 16 residues. CDR1 and CDR2 (germline): SGHAT, FQNNGV. The CDR3 loop is CASSSGLGASGNTIYF. The CDR3 nucleotides read TGTGCCAGCAGCTCAGGGTTGGGGGCCTCTGGAAACACCATATATTTT.